The clone carrying this TCR beta chain is medium-sized. The data derive from a study of metastatic and nonmetastatic thyroid tumors. Study-wide context: Repertoires of blood and of tissue (tumor or nodule) from malignant and benign thyroid patients were compared.

MiXCR re-clonotyped the PCR reads for TCRdb. In the table there are under 25,000 clones, roughly 25% of which are singletons. Thyroid surgery was performed in patients who had received no treatment beforehand. Trimming took 3 bases from V and 6 from J; bases not matched to a gene: 12. The CDR3 is 18 residues long. Germline V gene sequence: CDR1 SNHLY, CDR2 FYNNEI. The source of this sequence is a male donor with papillary thyroid cancer or a benign thyroid nodule (not recorded which). Some clones in this sample may be carry-over from other donors' samples. The sequencing input was blood. V is TRBV2 and J is TRBJ2-2; 11 bases map to TRBD2. DNA for the CDR3: TGTGCCAGCAGTGACCAACTAGCGGGAGTCAAAAGGGCCGGGGAGCTGTTTTTT. Protein product: CASSDQLAGVKRAGELFF.